Each of the 20 T cell receptor beta chains below was sequenced from the same sample in a study of blood T cell repertoires in COVID-19. Sequenced by immunoSEQ multiplex PCR; TCRdb stores in-frame clones only, minus some. The sample records about 120,000 clones, roughly 87% being singletons. Sequencing was done on a sample of peripheral blood. These receptors were taken from a woman aged 80 or over with acute or convalescent COVID-19.

The rearrangement joins TRBV5-4 to TRBJ2-3, with D uncertain. Germline V gene lookup returns CDR1 SGHNT and CDR2 YYREEE (reference sequence). V was trimmed by 4 bases and J by 6 bases, leaving 12 bases between them. This CDR3 has 13 residues. Here the CDR3 DNA reads TGTGCCAGCAGCAGAACGGGTCGGGATACGCAGTATTTT. Translation: CASSRTGRDTQYF. The full variable domain, completed using reference TRBV5-4 and TRBJ2-3, is ETGVTQSPTHLIKTRGQQVTLRCSSQSGHNTVSWYQQALGQGPQFIFQYYREEENGRGNFPPRFSGLQFPNYSSELNVNALELDDSALYLCASSRTGRDTQYFGPGTRLTVL.

This chain uses TRBV12-5 with TRBJ1-4; perhaps TRBD1 as D (6 bases). The germline V gene encodes CDR1 LGHNT and CDR2 FRNRAP. V gave up 6 bases and J gave up 8 bases, with 16 bases separating them. The CDR3 runs 14 residues. The CDR3 DNA reads TGTGCTAGTGGCTGGGGCAGGGACAACGAAAAACTGTTTTTT. It translates to CASGWGRDNEKLFF.

V and J are TRBV7-9 and TRBJ1-1, with D tentatively TRBD1 (6 bases). The CDR3 is 15 residues long. Germline V lookup: CDR1 SEHNR, CDR2 FQNEAQ (reference sequence). Trimming shortened V by 0 bases and J by 3 bases, and 11 bases separated the two germline ends. The CDR3 here is CASSLAPGDYTEAFF. CDR3 nucleotide sequence: TGTGCCAGCAGCTTAGCGCCAGGGGATTACACTGAAGCTTTCTTT. The whole variable domain, remainder taken from reference TRBV7-9 and TRBJ1-1, is DTGVSQNPRHKITKRGQNVTFRCDPISEHNRLYWYRQTLGQGPEFLTYFQNEAQLEKSRLLSDRFSAERPKGSFSTLEIQRTEQGDSAMYLCASSLAPGDYTEAFFGQGTRLTVV.

The chain is built from TRBV5-1 and TRBJ2-1; D is possibly TRBD1 (6 bases). The CDR3 has 13 residues. The V gene's germline CDR1 is SGHRS and CDR2 YFSETQ. V gave up 3 bases and J gave up 7 bases, with 11 bases separating them. The CDR3 coding sequence is TGCGCCAGCAGCTCTCAACAGGGTAATGAGCAGTTCTTC. Protein sequence: CASSSQQGNEQFF.

The chain combines TRBV7-9 with TRBJ1-1; D gene ambiguous. CDR3 size: 14 residues. Trimming pared 1 base from V and 3 bases from J, leaving 9 bases between. The germline V gene has CDR1 SEHNR and CDR2 FQNEAQ (reference sequence). CDR3 sequence (DNA): TGTGCCAGCAGCTTAGGCGCACAGCACACTGAAGCTTTCTTT. Residues: CASSLGAQHTEAFF.

The chain has TRBV19 and TRBJ1-5; the D is unclear. The CDR3 covers 16 residues. CDR1 and CDR2 (germline): LNHDA, SQIVND (reference sequence). Trimming shortened V by 2 bases and J by 4 bases, and 15 bases separated the two germline ends. Written as DNA, the CDR3 is TGTGCCAGTAGTATATCGGCGAGAGGAGGTAATCAGCCCCAGCATTTT. Protein product: CASSISARGGNQPQHF.

This sequence joins TRBV18 and TRBJ1-1, with TRBD1 matching 7 bases. The CDR3 runs 14 residues. Germline values: CDR1 KGHSH, CDR2 LQKENI. V trimming: 5 bases; J trimming: 1 base; junction bases outside the gene matches: 4. The CDR3 reads CASSWGQTNTEAFF. CDR3 coding DNA: TGTGCCAGCTCATGGGGACAGACGAACACTGAAGCTTTCTTT.

The chain combines TRBV5-6 with TRBJ1-4, with no clear D. In germline, CDR1 is SGHDT, CDR2 YYEEEE. Between the trimmed V and J ends, which lost 2 bases and 10 bases, there was a span of 9 bases. This CDR3 has 12 amino acids. The CDR3 loop is CASSFPVGKLFF. DNA of the CDR3: TGTGCCAGCAGCTTCCCTGTCGGAAAACTGTTTTTT.

V and J are TRBV11-2 and TRBJ1-5; D remains ambiguous. V shed 1 base and J shed 4 bases, with 11 bases lying between them. CDR1 is SGHAT and CDR2 is FQNNGV in the germline V gene. The CDR3 totals 15 residues. Here the CDR3 reads CASSLGSFGNQPQHF. The CDR3 nucleotides are TGTGCCAGCAGCTTAGGTAGCTTCGGGAATCAGCCCCAGCATTTT.

This clone was detected only once. The rearrangement uses TRBV7-9 and TRBJ1-2; TRBD1 matches 7 bases. CDR3 length: 14 residues. V lost 4 bases to trimming and J lost 3 bases; unmatched junction nucleotides: 5. Germline lookup yields CDR1 SEHNR and CDR2 FQNEAQ (reference sequence). Written as DNA, the CDR3 is TGTGCCAGCAGCTCCCGCGACAGGGACTATGGCTACACCTTC. The encoded protein is CASSSRDRDYGYTF. The full variable domain, rest sourced from reference TRBV7-9 and TRBJ1-2, is DTGVSQNPRHKITKRGQNVTFRCDPISEHNRLYWYRQTLGQGPEFLTYFQNEAQLEKSRLLSDRFSAERPKGSFSTLEIQRTEQGDSAMYLCASSSRDRDYGYTFGSGTRLTVV.

The chain employs TRBV7-2 and TRBJ1-1; TRBD1 matches at 11 bases. The CDR3 contains 14 residues. From germline, CDR1 is SGHTA and CDR2 FQGNSA. The trim removed 0 bases at V and 9 bases at J, leaving 3 bases unmatched. Written as DNA, the CDR3 is TGTGCCAGCAGCTTAGCGGGACAGGGGGTCAAAGCTTTCTTT. Encoded protein: CASSLAGQGVKAFF.

The rearrangement links TRBV7-2 to TRBJ1-6; the match to TRBD1 covers 7 bases. There are 14 residues in the CDR3. Germline lookup yields CDR1 SGHTA and CDR2 FQGNSA. Germline trimming cut 3 bases from V and 8 bases from J; bases unmatched to any gene: 4. The CDR3 region has the DNA TGTGCCAGCAGCTTCAGGGGGTCTGATTCACCCCTCCACTTT. Translating it yields CASSFRGSDSPLHF.

There are a few counts of this clone. The chain has TRBV3-1 (or the pseudogene TRBV3-2) and TRBJ1-2, with 7 bases identical to TRBD1. CDR3 size: 13 residues. From germline, CDR1 is LGHDT and CDR2 YNNKEL (reference sequence). With 2 bases clipped from V and 13 bases from J, the junction kept 10 bases outside the gene matches. The CDR3 is CASSQMVTGQITF. CDR3 in DNA: TGTGCCAGCAGCCAAATGGTGACAGGGCAAATCACCTTC.

This chain links TRBV10-3 with TRBJ2-3; D unclear. The CDR3 covers 11 residues. The germline CDR1 and CDR2 sequences are ENHRY and SYGVKD. Trimming shortened V by 7 bases and J by 4 bases, and 6 bases separated the two germline ends. The chain's CDR3 is CAIMSADTQYF. The CDR3 nucleotides read TGTGCCATCATGAGTGCAGATACGCAGTATTTT.

The gene calls are TRBV27 and TRBJ2-5; D may be TRBD2 (5 bases). Germline V gene data show CDR1 as MNHEY and CDR2 as SMNVEV (reference sequence). This CDR3 region has 13 residues. Trimming pared 5 bases from V and 7 bases from J, leaving 14 bases between. CDR3 sequence (DNA): TGTGCCAGCAGTCCCTCGGGGTGGGGGACCCAGTACTTC. This translates into CASSPSGWGTQYF.

CDR3 protein: CATPDPGDRLAGFTDTQYF. CDR3 sequence (DNA): TGTGCCACCCCGGACCCCGGCGATCGACTAGCGGGGTTCACAGATACGCAGTATTTT. The chain carries TRBV24-1 and TRBJ2-3, with 11 positions matching TRBD2. Per germline, CDR1 KGHDR and CDR2 SFDVKD. This CDR3 is built from 19 residues. The trim removed 9 bases at V and 2 bases at J, leaving 18 bases unmatched.

The rearrangement uses TRBV9 and TRBJ1-1; 8 nucleotides line up with TRBD1. The length of the CDR3 is 14 residues. Germline-derived CDR1 and CDR2 are SGDLS and YYNGEE. V gave up 0 bases and J gave up 5 bases; unmatched junction bases: 3. CDR3 loop: CASSVGTGPTEAFF. The CDR3, as DNA: TGTGCCAGCAGCGTAGGGACAGGGCCAACTGAAGCTTTCTTT.

The chain has TRBV6-2 or TRBV6-3 and TRBJ1-2; 7 bases match TRBD1. The V gene's germline CDR1 is MNHEY and CDR2 SVGEGT. Trimming removed 4 bases from V and 4 bases from J; junction bases left unmatched: 6. The CDR3 has 14 residues. This chain's CDR3 is CASSSAGTVYGYTF. CDR3 sequence (DNA): TGTGCCAGCAGTTCCGCCGGGACAGTCTATGGCTACACCTTC.

This chain uses TRBV4-1 with TRBJ1-6; D perhaps matches TRBD1 (6 bases). Germline V gene data show CDR1 as MGHRA and CDR2 as YSYEKL. The germline V and J ends were trimmed by 0 bases and 7 bases, with 13 bases remaining between them. The CDR3 extends over 16 amino acids. The CDR3, as DNA: TGCGCCAGCAGCCAAGATCACAGGGTGAAGAATTCACCCCTCCACTTT. Translated, it gives CASSQDHRVKNSPLHF.

This clone came up a few times. The chain combines TRBV6-5 with TRBJ2-2; D is perhaps TRBD1 (5 bases). V gave up 4 bases and J gave up 0 bases, with 12 bases separating them. Germline CDR1 reads MNHEY; CDR2 reads SVGAGI. There are 16 residues in the CDR3. CDR3 nucleotides: TGTGCCAGCAGTTTACCAGGGAATACGAACACCGGGGAGCTGTTTTTT. Translating it yields CASSLPGNTNTGELFF.